A single sample gave rise to the 32 T cell receptor beta chains below, sequenced in a study of memory CD4+ T cells and cytomegalovirus serostatus. Single viable CD3+CD4+CD8-CD45RO+ cells were sorted as the memory CD4+ T cells. This table comes from immunoSEQ multiplex PCR, and its TCRdb copy is limited to in-frame clones, with some not included. Of around 99,000 clones listed, over 70% are singletons. Material for sequencing was memory CD4+ T cells from blood. The origin of the receptors is an adult in good health and CMV-seropositive.

The J gene is TRBJ1-1, the V gene TRBV7-3, with 7 nucleotides matching TRBD1. Germline CDR1 reads SGHTA; CDR2 reads FQGTGA. The V segment lost 5 bases and the J segment 4 bases; nucleotides outside the gene matches: 7. The CDR3 has 14 residues. This CDR3 reads CASSRQGGGTEAFF. Here the CDR3 DNA reads TGTGCCAGCAGCCGCCAGGGGGGCGGCACTGAAGCTTTCTTT.

This clone was counted a single time. The rearrangement links TRBV14 to TRBJ1-4, with 8 bases lining up with TRBD1. The CDR3 sequence is 14 residues long. The V gene's germline CDR1 is SGHDN and CDR2 FVKESK. V lost 0 bases and J lost 8; bases outside the gene matches: 2. CDR3 amino acids: CASSQDRTGEKLFF. For the CDR3, the DNA is TGTGCCAGCAGCCAAGATCGGACAGGGGAAAAACTGTTTTTT.

This chain joins TRBV7-8 and TRBJ1-3; D is uncertain. Germline V gene data show CDR1 as SGHVS and CDR2 as FQNEAQ. There are 15 residues in the CDR3. V dropped 6 bases and J dropped 1 base, with 13 bases sitting between them. Here the CDR3 DNA reads TGTGCCAGCAGACCACAGTACGCTTCTGGAAACACCATATATTTT. Amino acids: CASRPQYASGNTIYF.

Here the CDR3 reads CASSFTGQGAIPQYF. In DNA form, the CDR3 reads TGTGCCAGCAGCTTTACCGGACAGGGGGCTATCCCCCAGTACTTC. J is TRBJ2-5 and V is TRBV7-2; 11 bases are a match to TRBD1. The V and J ends lost 3 bases and 9 bases, in that order; junction bases with no gene match: 9. The CDR3 consists of 15 residues. Germline lookup yields CDR1 SGHTA and CDR2 FQGNSA.

V gene TRBV27 combines with J gene TRBJ2-1, with 10 bases aligning to TRBD2. This CDR3 is built from 15 residues. Germline V gene data show CDR1 as MNHEY and CDR2 as SMNVEV (reference sequence). J gave up 9 bases and V 3 bases, and 8 bases lay outside the gene matches. The DNA for the CDR3 is TGTGCCAGCAGTTTCCCCGGGACTAGCGTTCCTGAGCAGTTCTTC. It is translated as CASSFPGTSVPEQFF.

The V and J genes are TRBV11-2 and TRBJ1-4; 11 bases are shared with TRBD1. CDR3 length: 15 amino acids. Germline V lookup: CDR1 SGHAT, CDR2 FQNNGV. Trimming took 5 bases from V and 8 from J; bases not matched to a gene: 7. In DNA, the CDR3 is TGTGCCAGCAGCACACGGACAGGGGGCGAGGAAAAACTGTTTTTT. This encodes CASSTRTGGEEKLFF.

The chain is built from TRBV11-1 and TRBJ2-7, with TRBD1 matching 9 bases. V lost 5 bases and J lost 4; bases outside the gene matches: 6. This CDR3 region has 14 residues. Germline V gene lookup returns CDR1 SGHAT and CDR2 FQDESV (reference sequence). The CDR3 nucleotides are TGTGCCAGCAGCCCCGGGACAGGGTGGTACGAGCAGTACTTC. It specifies CASSPGTGWYEQYF.

The J gene is TRBJ2-7, the V gene TRBV10-1; D is uncertain. The length of the CDR3 is 14 residues. V was shortened by 2 bases and J by 4 bases, with 12 bases between the two germline ends. Germline values: CDR1 WNHNN, CDR2 SYGVQD (reference sequence). The CDR3 sequence: CASSESGKGYEQYF. As DNA, the CDR3 is TGCGCCAGCAGTGAGAGTGGGAAGGGATACGAGCAGTACTTC.

Of note for this clone: Within the sample, other DNA sequences also encode this same CDR3. The chain carries TRBV19 and TRBJ1-2; D is perhaps TRBD1 (5 bases). CDR1 is LNHDA, CDR2 SQIVND, per germline (reference sequence). The CDR3 loop spans 12 amino acids. V was trimmed by 4 bases and J by 5 bases, leaving 8 bases between them. CDR3 in amino acids: CASSRDGYGYTF. CDR3 nucleotides: TGTGCCAGTAGTAGGGACGGATATGGCTACACCTTC.

This clone was picked up many times. The J gene is TRBJ1-6, the V gene TRBV5-1; 10 bases fit TRBD1. This CDR3 has 13 residues. J lost 14 bases, V lost 0 bases, and 2 bases had no gene match. Germline CDR1 is SGHRS and CDR2 is YFSETQ. The CDR3 region is CASSLGDRGSLHF. DNA of the CDR3: TGCGCCAGCAGCTTGGGGGACAGGGGCTCCCTCCACTTT.

The chain has TRBV7-8 and TRBJ2-1; the match to TRBD2 covers 10 bases. V lost 2 bases, J lost 14 bases, and 15 bases stayed unmatched. Germline V CDR1 and CDR2: SGHVS, FQNEAQ. The CDR3 length is 16 residues. CDR3 protein: CASSLSPSGGGGSEFF. The CDR3 nucleotides read TGTGCCAGCAGCTTATCCCCTAGCGGGGGAGGCGGTTCAGAGTTCTTC.

The V gene is TRBV29-1, the J gene TRBJ1-4, with 8 bases aligning to TRBD1. Germline values: CDR1 SQVTM, CDR2 ANQGSEA. The length of the CDR3 is 13 residues. The V and J ends lost 3 bases and 7 bases, in that order; junction bases with no gene match: 4. CDR3 amino acids: CSVEGTGREKLFF. Written as DNA, the CDR3 is TGCAGCGTTGAGGGGACAGGCCGTGAAAAACTGTTTTTT.

This chain connects TRBV7-2 to TRBJ2-1, with TRBD2 identical over 10 bases. The V gene's germline CDR1 is SGHTA and CDR2 FQGNSA. V lost 3 bases, J lost 6 bases, and 5 bases stayed unmatched. CDR3 length equals 15 residues. The CDR3 reads CASSFSGRGFNEQFF. The CDR3 DNA sequence: TGTGCCAGCAGCTTCAGCGGGAGGGGCTTCAATGAGCAGTTCTTC.

This clone was seen once. This rearrangement joins TRBV18 to TRBJ2-3, with 8 bases aligning to TRBD1. The CDR3 loop spans 14 amino acids. V shed 3 bases and J 5 bases; nucleotides not matched to a gene: 4. Germline CDR1 reads KGHSH; CDR2 reads LQKENI. The CDR3 protein is CASSPGQGGDTQYF. The CDR3 nucleotides read TGTGCCAGCTCACCTGGACAGGGCGGAGATACGCAGTATTTT.

DNA of the CDR3: TGTGCCAGCAGCCCGGTTCCCAGGGGGAGGTTGAGGGATACGCAGTATTTT. Translation: CASSPVPRGRLRDTQYF. This sequence joins TRBV7-2 and TRBJ2-3; D might be TRBD1 (7 bases). Trimming stripped 5 bases from V and 6 bases from J, with 24 bases between. The CDR3 sequence is 17 residues long. Looked up from germline, CDR1 is SGHTA and CDR2 is FQGNSA.

The chain has TRBV18 and TRBJ1-2, with D possibly being TRBD1 (6 bases). The CDR3 is 15 amino acids. Germline V gene lookup returns CDR1 KGHSH and CDR2 LQKENI. Trimming pared 2 bases from V and 6 bases from J, leaving 16 bases between. This CDR3 reads CASSPGGGSSDGYTF. Here the CDR3 DNA reads TGTGCCAGCTCACCAGGGGGCGGGAGTTCGGATGGCTACACCTTC. The variable domain in full, completed from reference TRBV18 and TRBJ1-2, reads NAGVMQNPRHLVRRRGQEARLRCSPMKGHSHVYWYRQLPEEGLKFMVYLQKENIIDESGMPKERFSAEFPKEGPSILRIQQVVRGDSAAYFCASSPGGGSSDGYTFGSGTRLTVV.

The J gene is TRBJ2-2, the V gene TRBV6-1; 8 nucleotides agree with TRBD2. The CDR3 spans 15 residues. The V gene end was trimmed by 4 bases and the J gene end by 3 bases; junction bases not matched to a gene: 4. Germline values: CDR1 MNHNS, CDR2 SASEGT. The CDR3 here is CASSAFGGDTGELFF. In nucleotides, the CDR3 is TGTGCCAGCAGTGCATTCGGGGGGGACACCGGGGAGCTGTTTTTT.

The chain is built from TRBV6-1 and TRBJ2-7; 9 bases match TRBD2. The V gene end was trimmed by 0 bases and the J gene end by 4 bases; junction bases not matched to a gene: 4. The germline V gene encodes CDR1 MNHNS and CDR2 SASEGT. The CDR3 contains 15 residues. CDR3 sequence (DNA): TGTGCCAGCAGTGAAGCGGTAGCGGGAGCGTACGAGCAGTACTTC. Its translation is CASSEAVAGAYEQYF.

Only a few counts were recorded for this clone. The V call is TRBV5-4, the J call TRBJ2-7; 8 nucleotides line up with TRBD1. The CDR3 covers 12 residues. Per germline, CDR1 SGHNT and CDR2 YYREEE (reference sequence). V shed 3 bases and J 5 bases; nucleotides not matched to a gene: 1. CDR3 sequence (DNA): TGTGCCAGCAGCTCGGACAGGGACGAGCAGTACTTC. It yields the protein CASSSDRDEQYF.

In this sample, this clone turned up a few times. V gene TRBV12-2 combines with J gene TRBJ1-5; whether TRBD1, the table's D call, matches the DNA was not checked. TRBV12-2 is shown as a pseudogene. The CDR3 length is 17 residues. This CDR3 is CASRLGTGSYSNQPQHF. As DNA, the CDR3 is TGTGCAAGTCGCTTAGGCACAGGATCCTATAGCAATCAGCCCCAGCATTTT.

The V call is TRBV5-6, the J call TRBJ2-6; perhaps TRBD1 as D (5 bases). The germline gives CDR1 SGHDT, CDR2 YYEEEE. The germline V and J ends were trimmed by 4 bases and 0 bases, with 8 bases remaining between them. This CDR3 contains 15 residues. CDR3 sequence (DNA): TGTGCCAGCAGCATAGGGGTCTCTGGGGCCAACGTCCTGACTTTC. Protein product: CASSIGVSGANVLTF.

The chain uses TRBV7-9 and TRBJ2-3; D gene ambiguous. The CDR3 loop spans 16 amino acids. Per the germline V gene, CDR1 is SEHNR and CDR2 is FQNEAQ (reference sequence). V gave up 5 bases and J gave up 0 bases, with 15 bases separating them. The CDR3 nucleotides read TGTGCCAGCAGCCCCTGGGGAAGGTCTAGCACAGATACGCAGTATTTT. Its translation: CASSPWGRSSTDTQYF.

Concerning this clone: Other DNA sequences in this sample translate to the same CDR3. The chain joins TRBV10-3 to TRBJ2-2, with a weak D call TRBD2 (5 bases). CDR1 and CDR2 from the germline V gene are ENHRY and SYGVKD. V shed 6 bases and J shed 0 bases, with 5 bases lying between them. This CDR3 spans 13 amino acids. This CDR3 is CAIRLANTGELFF. CDR3 DNA: TGTGCCATCAGACTAGCGAACACCGGGGAGCTGTTTTTT.

This clone turned up a few times. The chain carries TRBV28 and TRBJ2-7; TRBD2 matches at 13 bases. This CDR3 has 16 residues. The germline gives CDR1 MDHEN, CDR2 SYDVKM. V shed 6 bases and J 2 bases; nucleotides not matched to a gene: 7. The CDR3 DNA follows: TGTGCCAGCAGCCAAACTAGCGGGAGGGGGGCCTACGAGCAGTACTTC. Protein product: CASSQTSGRGAYEQYF.

The V and J genes are TRBV5-1 and TRBJ2-1; 7 bases fit TRBD1. The CDR3 spans 15 residues. CDR1 and CDR2 from the germline V gene are SGHRS and YFSETQ. The V gene end was trimmed by 4 bases and the J gene end by 7 bases; junction bases not matched to a gene: 11. The CDR3 DNA sequence: TGCGCCAGCAGCACTCAGGGGGTTGGTGAAAATGAGCAGTTCTTC. As protein: CASSTQGVGENEQFF.

V gene TRBV18 combines with J gene TRBJ1-1; 7 positions agree with TRBD1. Germline V gene data show CDR1 as KGHSH and CDR2 as LQKENI. The length of the CDR3 is 16 residues. The ends lost 3 bases at V and 0 bases at J; junction bases unmatched: 7. The CDR3 here is CASSPAGQRVNTEAFF. The CDR3 nucleotides read TGTGCCAGCTCACCGGCGGGACAGCGAGTGAACACTGAAGCTTTCTTT.

This rearrangement joins TRBV2 to TRBJ1-5; the D gene is possibly TRBD1 (6 bases). The V gene's germline CDR1 is SNHLY and CDR2 FYNNEI. The CDR3 sequence is 14 residues long. The germline V and J ends were trimmed by 2 bases and 6 bases, with 11 bases remaining between them. The CDR3 region has the DNA TGTGCCAGCAGTGAATCGGGGGGCGGTCAGCCCCAGCATTTT. Its protein product is CASSESGGGQPQHF.

This CDR3 is CSVAGAGSADTQYF. The CDR3 DNA reads TGCAGCGTTGCTGGAGCGGGATCCGCAGATACGCAGTATTTT. The genes are TRBV29-1 and TRBJ2-3, with 7 positions matching TRBD2. After removal of 4 bases from V and 4 bases from J, the junction contained 8 bases not matched to a gene. Germline lookup yields CDR1 SQVTM and CDR2 ANQGSEA. The CDR3 length is 14 residues.

The rearrangement uses TRBV5-1 and TRBJ2-3; 9 bases align to TRBD1. CDR1 is SGHRS, CDR2 YFSETQ, per germline. This CDR3 has 14 residues. The V gene end was trimmed by 4 bases and the J gene end by 6 bases; junction bases not matched to a gene: 6. CDR3 amino acids: CASSPGQGKDTQYF. CDR3 nucleotide sequence: TGCGCCAGCAGCCCGGGACAGGGAAAGGATACGCAGTATTTT.

The rearrangement links TRBV4-2 to TRBJ2-1; D is uncertain. The V end was cut by 0 bases, the J end by 7 bases, with 10 bases between. CDR3 length: 14 residues. Per germline, CDR1 LGHNA and CDR2 YNFKEQ. Here the CDR3 reads CASSQDLERNEQFF. DNA for the CDR3: TGTGCCAGCAGCCAAGATCTAGAGAGGAATGAGCAGTTCTTC.

The V and J genes are TRBV7-9 and TRBJ2-4; TRBD1 matches 8 bases. Germline trimming cut 5 bases from V and 4 bases from J; bases unmatched to any gene: 4. Germline-derived CDR1 and CDR2 are SEHNR and FQNEAQ (reference sequence). The CDR3 is 14 residues long. CDR3 protein: CASSPRTGKNIQYF. CDR3 DNA: TGTGCCAGCAGCCCCAGGACAGGGAAAAACATTCAGTACTTC. Together with reference TRBV7-9 and TRBJ2-4, the CDR3 gives the full variable domain: DTGVSQNPRHKITKRGQNVTFRCDPISEHNRLYWYRQTLGQGPEFLTYFQNEAQLEKSRLLSDRFSAERPKGSFSTLEIQRTEQGDSAMYLCASSPRTGKNIQYFGAGTRLSVL.

The chain couples TRBV27 to TRBJ2-7; 8 bases are shared with TRBD1. The V and J ends lost 3 bases and 3 bases, in that order; junction bases with no gene match: 4. The CDR3 is made up of 14 amino acids. The germline CDR1 and CDR2 sequences are MNHEY and SMNVEV (reference sequence). The chain's CDR3 is CASSLAGGGYEQYF. CDR3 sequence (DNA): TGTGCCAGCAGTTTGGCAGGGGGCGGCTACGAGCAGTACTTC.